The T cell receptor (beta chain) described here comes from a study of cytomegalovirus exposure and HLA in healthy donors. Using immunoSEQ multiplex PCR, the repertoire was profiled, and TCRdb retains in-frame clones only, with some absent. The data hold under 150,000 clones, with more than 85% observed a single time. Findings of the study overall: It was reported that the classifier diagnosed cytomegalovirus status with high specificity and sensitivity in both the original and validation cohorts. The majority of TCR sequences were rare, yet some public TCRs appeared in many donors.

In regard to this clone: The antigen is unknown.

The specimen sequenced was PBMCs. The receptor's source is a man aged 18 to 35 in good health and CMV-seropositive.

As DNA, the CDR3 is TGTGCCAGCAGCCAAGATCCCAGGACAGGGACCTACAATGAGCAGTTCTTC. Translating it yields CASSQDPRTGTYNEQFF. V is TRBV4-2 and J is TRBJ2-1; 8 nucleotides align to TRBD1. This CDR3 spans 17 amino acids. Germline V lookup: CDR1 LGHNA, CDR2 YNFKEQ. After removal of 0 bases from V and 2 bases from J, the junction contained 6 bases not matched to a gene.